These 18 T cell receptor beta chains were all obtained from the same sample, sequenced in a study of circulating tumor DNA in untreated peripheral T-cell lymphoma. TCRdb's table, derived via immunoSEQ multiplex PCR, lists solely in-frame clones and lacks some. The sample contains hundreds of clones, 75% to 90% of which appear only once. The sequenced material came from cell-free DNA from blood serum. The receptor set was obtained from a human donor with peripheral T-cell lymphoma.

The rearrangement links TRBV30 to TRBJ1-4; TRBD1 is a possible D gene (5 bases). The CDR3 totals 16 residues. Trimming took 4 bases from V and 0 from J, leaving 15 bases between them. From germline, CDR1 is GTSNPN and CDR2 SVGIG (reference sequence). In DNA form, the CDR3 reads TGTGCCTGGAAACGAACAGGTTTCACAACTAATGAAAAACTGTTTTTT. Its protein is CAWKRTGFTTNEKLFF.

The CDR3 DNA is TGTGCCAGCAGCGCGGACAGGGGAGGAGATACGCAGTATTTT. It codes for CASSADRGGDTQYF. This chain joins TRBV7-2 and TRBJ2-3; 9 bases align to TRBD1. Germline lookup yields CDR1 SGHTA and CDR2 FQGNSA. This CDR3 spans 14 amino acids. V lost 5 bases and J lost 5; bases outside the gene matches: 5.

This chain connects TRBV5-1 to TRBJ2-7; TRBD1 might be the D (7 bases). Trimming took 0 bases from V and 7 from J, leaving 14 bases between them. CDR3 length: 14 amino acids. The germline gives CDR1 SGHRS, CDR2 YFSETQ. The CDR3 DNA sequence: TGCGCCAGCAGCTTGGAGACAGGGAGGAGGGAGCAGTACTTC. It translates to CASSLETGRREQYF.

In DNA form, the CDR3 reads TGTGCCAGCAGTGAGGGCCCAGGCCCAGGGCCGTCCTACGAGCAGTACTTC. This gives the protein CASSEGPGPGPSYEQYF. The chain links TRBV2 to TRBJ2-7; the D gene is possibly TRBD1 (5 bases). The germline V and J ends were trimmed by 3 bases and 1 base, with 19 bases remaining between them. The CDR3 loop spans 17 amino acids. CDR1 and CDR2 from the germline V gene are SNHLY and FYNNEI.

The chain combines TRBV27 with TRBJ2-7, with a weak D call TRBD1 (6 bases). CDR1 MNHEY and CDR2 SMNVEV come from the germline V gene (reference sequence). The CDR3 loop spans 13 amino acids. V dropped 5 bases and J dropped 2 bases, with 10 bases sitting between them. CDR3 protein: CASSLGQTYEQYF. The CDR3 DNA reads as TGTGCCAGCAGTCTCGGACAGACCTACGAGCAGTACTTC.

This clone was found a few times. The chain links TRBV5-1 to TRBJ1-1, with unresolved D. CDR3 length: 16 residues. Trimming left V 1 base short and J 1 base short, with 14 bases between. The V gene's germline CDR1 is SGHRS and CDR2 YFSETQ. CDR3 in amino acids: CASSLSVWQQNTEAFF. The DNA of the CDR3 is TGCGCCAGCAGCTTGTCCGTTTGGCAGCAGAACACTGAAGCTTTCTTT.

V is TRBV6-1 and J is TRBJ1-5, with D uncertain. The CDR3 has 15 residues. Looked up from germline, CDR1 is MNHNS and CDR2 is SASEGT. V was clipped by 10 bases and J by 0 bases, with 16 bases between them. The CDR3 region has the DNA TGTGCCACAAATCTTGAGACGGTTAGCAATCAGCCCCAGCATTTT. Its translation is CATNLETVSNQPQHF.

The chain couples TRBV15 to TRBJ1-2; 7 nucleotides align to TRBD1. The germline gives CDR1 LNHNV, CDR2 YYDKDF (reference sequence). CDR3 length: 14 residues. V lost 5 bases and J lost 2; bases outside the gene matches: 5. The CDR3 loop is CATSGTGANYGYTF. The CDR3 DNA reads TGTGCCACCAGCGGAACAGGGGCGAACTATGGCTACACCTTC.

This clone was seen just once. The CDR3 spells CASRGGQGITDTQYF. The CDR3 nucleotides are TGTGCCAGCAGAGGAGGGCAGGGGATTACAGATACGCAGTATTTT. V is TRBV25-1 and J is TRBJ2-3, with D possibly called TRBD1 or TRBD2 (6 bases each). Per germline, CDR1 MGHDK and CDR2 SYGVNS. CDR3 length: 15 amino acids. Trimming cost V 6 bases and J 3 bases, with 16 bases left between them.

The J gene is TRBJ2-6, the V gene TRBV9; 7 nucleotides match TRBD2. The CDR3 covers 17 residues. V gave up 5 bases and J gave up 0 bases; unmatched junction bases: 8. CDR1 is SGDLS and CDR2 is YYNGEE in the germline V gene. CDR3 sequence (DNA): TGTGCCAGCAGGGCGGGAGCAGGGAACTCTGGGGCCAACGTCCTGACTTTC. It encodes CASRAGAGNSGANVLTF.

The chain recombines TRBV11-2 with TRBJ2-7; a possible D gene is TRBD1 (5 bases). Trimming pared 1 base from V and 0 bases from J, leaving 19 bases between. From germline, CDR1 is SGHAT and CDR2 FQNNGV. The CDR3 sequence is 18 residues long. The CDR3 region is CASSLGFGQIILSYEQYF. The CDR3 DNA is TGTGCCAGCAGCTTAGGGTTTGGACAAATTATCCTCTCCTACGAGCAGTACTTC.

The chain's CDR3 is CASSWTGDTEAFF. The CDR3 DNA sequence: TGTGCCAGCAGTTGGACAGGGGACACTGAAGCTTTCTTT. V usage is TRBV27 and J usage is TRBJ1-1; 9 bases agree with TRBD1. From germline, CDR1 is MNHEY and CDR2 SMNVEV (reference sequence). The CDR3 totals 13 residues. The ends lost 4 bases at V and 3 bases at J; junction bases unmatched: 0.

The V gene is TRBV2, the J gene TRBJ1-1; possible D gene TRBD1, 5 bases. Germline-derived CDR1 and CDR2 are SNHLY and FYNNEI. The CDR3 has 14 residues. V was cut by 7 bases and J by 2 bases, with 14 bases left in between. CDR3 loop: CASTSDSSNTEAFF. DNA of the CDR3: TGTGCCAGCACCTCAGACAGCTCAAACACTGAAGCTTTCTTT.

V usage is TRBV19 and J usage is TRBJ1-5; D is possibly TRBD1 (6 bases). CDR3 size: 12 residues. Germline assignment: CDR1 LNHDA and CDR2 SQIVND (reference sequence). Between the trimmed V and J ends, which lost 11 bases and 2 bases, there was a span of 10 bases. The chain's CDR3 is CAWGLGNQPQHF. The CDR3 bases are TGTGCCTGGGGGCTCGGCAATCAGCCCCAGCATTTT.

V gene TRBV30 combines with J gene TRBJ2-7; D is unresolved. Germline V gene lookup returns CDR1 GTSNPN and CDR2 SVGIG (reference sequence). V lost 0 bases and J lost 3, with 3 bases in between. The CDR3 is made up of 11 amino acids. The CDR3 loop reads CAWSVSYEQYF. The CDR3 nucleotides read TGTGCCTGGAGTGTAAGCTACGAGCAGTACTTC.

The rearrangement uses TRBV7-9 and TRBJ2-5, with D possibly being TRBD1 (6 bases). The CDR3 has 13 residues. Between the trimmed V and J ends, which lost 3 bases and 5 bases, there was a span of 10 bases. Germline CDR1 is SEHNR and CDR2 is FQNEAQ (reference sequence). CDR3 sequence reads: CASSFYRAETQYF. Written as DNA, the CDR3 is TGTGCCAGCAGCTTTTACAGGGCGGAGACCCAGTACTTC. The entire variable domain, with the rest obtained from reference TRBV7-9 and TRBJ2-5, is as follows: DTGVSQNPRHKITKRGQNVTFRCDPISEHNRLYWYRQTLGQGPEFLTYFQNEAQLEKSRLLSDRFSAERPKGSFSTLEIQRTEQGDSAMYLCASSFYRAETQYFGPGTRLLVL.

V is TRBV9 and J is TRBJ2-1; no firm D call. CDR3 size: 13 residues. V lost 4 bases, J lost 12 bases, and 17 bases lay in between. Germline values: CDR1 SGDLS, CDR2 YYNGEE. The CDR3 DNA reads as TGTGCCAGCAGCCAAGCCCGGACGTCAGGGCAGTTCTTC. Translating it yields CASSQARTSGQFF.

The chain combines TRBV7-3 with TRBJ2-7; D may be TRBD2 (5 bases). This CDR3 contains 16 residues. From germline, CDR1 is SGHTA and CDR2 FQGTGA. The V and J ends lost 1 base and 2 bases respectively, with 15 bases between them. The CDR3 DNA sequence: TGTGCCAGCAGCTTAAGCTCGGAACCGGGGACCTACGAGCAGTACTTC. Translation: CASSLSSEPGTYEQYF.